This T cell receptor (beta chain) comes out of a study of cytomegalovirus exposure and HLA in healthy donors. Sequenced by immunoSEQ multiplex PCR; TCRdb stores in-frame clones only, minus some. The sample lists 200,000 or so clones, around 84% occurring once. J lost 3 bases, V lost 6 bases, and 11 bases had no gene match. The CDR3 has 15 amino acids. Per germline, CDR1 MNHEY and CDR2 SMNVEV (reference sequence). Note on this clone: Its cognate antigen is unknown.

Whole-study results and caveats: Cytomegalovirus-associated status was assigned to some 180 TCR beta chains.

The sequenced sample consisted of PBMCs. The chain uses TRBV27 and TRBJ2-7; 7 bases match TRBD2. This receptor was taken from a young man in good health and CMV-seropositive. The CDR3 loop is CASRYSLARYYEQYF. The CDR3 DNA reads as TGTGCCAGCAGATATTCACTAGCGAGGTACTACGAGCAGTACTTC.